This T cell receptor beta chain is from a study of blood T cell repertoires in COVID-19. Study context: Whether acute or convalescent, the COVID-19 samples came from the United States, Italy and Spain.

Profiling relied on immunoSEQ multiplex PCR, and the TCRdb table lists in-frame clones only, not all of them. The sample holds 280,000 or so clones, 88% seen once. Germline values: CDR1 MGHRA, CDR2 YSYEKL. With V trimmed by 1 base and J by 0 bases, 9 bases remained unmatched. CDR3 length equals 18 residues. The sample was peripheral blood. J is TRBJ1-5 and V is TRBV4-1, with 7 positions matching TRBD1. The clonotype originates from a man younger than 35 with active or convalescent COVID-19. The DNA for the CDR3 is TGCGCCAGCAGCCAAGGGACAGGCTTATCCTATAGCAATCAGCCCCAGCATTTT. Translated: CASSQGTGLSYSNQPQHF.